This T cell receptor (beta chain) was sequenced in a study of blood T cell repertoires in COVID-19. Original methodology: Scientists estimated how many nucleated cells there were by amplifying reference gene primers. Assay used: immunoSEQ multiplex PCR; TCRdb lists only in-frame clones, some missing. The V and J calls and the clone size are those of that table, but D and trimming were determined from the DNA. The table includes 75,000 to 95,000 clones, 80% to 90% detected once. Trimming cost V 0 bases and J 2 bases; bases outside gene matches: 0. In germline, CDR1 is MNHNS, CDR2 SASEGT. This CDR3 contains 14 residues.

The TCR comes from a man in his forties or fifties with active COVID-19. Sequenced sample: peripheral blood. The chain is built from TRBV6-1 and TRBJ2-5, with 7 positions matching TRBD1. The chain's CDR3 is CASSEADRQETQYF. The CDR3 DNA is TGTGCCAGCAGTGAAGCGGACAGGCAAGAGACCCAGTACTTC.